This T cell receptor beta chain derives from a study of blood T cells in healthy people across ages. About the research overall: Template switching recovered approximately one barcoded beta molecule for every two T cells. Regarding the study as a whole: In older individuals, TCR beta diversity per million T cells was lower, falling roughly linearly with age.

Concerning this clonotype itself: Antigen specificity is unknown.

The CDR3 covers 19 residues. Trimming at V came to 1 base and at J to 2 bases, leaving 6 bases not matched to a gene. Germline CDR1 and CDR2: SGHTA and FQGNSA. A second about 7 to 12 cycle PCR used barcoded and J-beta primers. Sequencing recovered at least 2.5 million CDR3-containing paired-end reads from each sample. Using its own MiXCR run on the 5' RACE reads, TCRdb lists one record per CDR3 protein. This table has 2 million or so distinct CDR3 sequences, 49% appearing once. The TCR comes from a woman aged 40-49 years in good health. This sequence joins TRBV7-2 and TRBJ2-3, with 16 bases matching TRBD2. The sample taken for sequencing was blood. DNA of the CDR3: TGTGCCAGCAGCTTAGTAGGGACTAGCGGGGGGGCACTCACAGATACGCAGTATTTT. Its protein product is CASSLVGTSGGALTDTQYF.